What follows is one T cell receptor beta chain and its context. This table comes from immunoSEQ multiplex PCR, and its TCRdb copy is limited to in-frame clones, with some not included. The sample holds more than 60,000 clones, approximately 95% seen once. The CDR3 consists of 14 residues. Germline-derived CDR1 and CDR2 are SGDLS and YYNGEE. V was clipped by 4 bases and J by 4 bases, with 11 bases between them. The sample originates from a study of technical replicates of blood from a few donors. The genes are TRBV9 and TRBJ2-2, with TRBD2 as a possible D gene (6 bases). The sequence came from a human donor in good health. What was sequenced was T cells isolated from PBMCs. CDR3 DNA sequence: TGTGCCAGCAGCTTAGTCGGGGGCACCGGGGAGCTGTTTTTT. It codes for CASSLVGGTGELFF.